This T cell receptor (beta chain) stems from a study of T-cell memory formation after mild COVID-19. Researchers used 5'RACE with constant-segment primers to make TCR alpha and TCR beta cDNA libraries that carry sample barcodes and UMIs. MiXCR, run by TCRdb on the 5' RACE reads, gives a single entry per CDR3 protein. The table lists a few hundred thousand distinct CDR3 sequences, roughly 30% of them singletons. In regard to this clonotype: Its antigen is unidentified.

Germline V gene lookup returns CDR1 SGHRS and CDR2 YFSETQ. The V gene end was trimmed by 3 bases and the J gene end by 5 bases; junction bases not matched to a gene: 7. This CDR3 has 15 residues. Study-wide points: Within pre-infection memory, some responding clones were found, suggesting cross-reactive memory joined. Day 15 to 85 contracting clones showed balanced CD4/CD8; day 15 to 37 expanders favored CD4+. Largely, contracting CD4+ clones fell within CM and EM, and contracting CD8+ clones within EMRA.

The chain has TRBV5-1 and TRBJ2-5; 10 positions agree with TRBD1. Sequenced material: PBMCs or a T cell subset sorted from them (not recorded which). This receptor was taken from an adult woman who had mild COVID-19 (a few samples of this study predate the infection). Cell type and time point are not known. The CDR3 here is CASSSPTGGEETQYF. DNA of the CDR3: TGCGCCAGCAGCTCCCCGACAGGGGGCGAGGAGACCCAGTACTTC.